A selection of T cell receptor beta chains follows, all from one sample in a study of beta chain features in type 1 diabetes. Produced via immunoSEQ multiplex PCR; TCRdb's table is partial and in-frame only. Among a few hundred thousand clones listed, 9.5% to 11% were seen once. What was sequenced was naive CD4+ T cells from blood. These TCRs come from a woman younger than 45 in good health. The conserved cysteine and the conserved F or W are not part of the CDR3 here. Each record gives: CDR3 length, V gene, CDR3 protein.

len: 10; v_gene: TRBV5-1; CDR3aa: ASSLVGTVQY
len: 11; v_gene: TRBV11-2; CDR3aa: ASSLMEAGKLF
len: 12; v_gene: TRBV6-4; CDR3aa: ARREQGAGNEQF
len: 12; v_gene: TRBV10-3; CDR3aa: AIKMDRGNTEAF
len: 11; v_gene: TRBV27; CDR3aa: ASSLSDQRGYT
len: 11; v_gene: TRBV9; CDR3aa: ASGAARHYEQY
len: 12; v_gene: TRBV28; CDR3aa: ASSLGQSTDTQY
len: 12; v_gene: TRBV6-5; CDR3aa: ASSAGGSYNEQF
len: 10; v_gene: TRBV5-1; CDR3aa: ASNSQGNEQF
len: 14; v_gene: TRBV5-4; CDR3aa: ASSPIIGQVSDTQY
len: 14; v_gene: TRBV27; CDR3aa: ASSFTPGARTDTQY
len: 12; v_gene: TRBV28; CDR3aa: ATYRGGNTGELF
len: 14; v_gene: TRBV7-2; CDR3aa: ASSLALGSGGETQY
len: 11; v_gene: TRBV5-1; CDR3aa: ASSLPFQETQY
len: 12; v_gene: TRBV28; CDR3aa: ASSSRDRYYEQY
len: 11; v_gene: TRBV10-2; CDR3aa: ASSDRVTGELF
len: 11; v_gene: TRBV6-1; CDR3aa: ASRRQGTGELF
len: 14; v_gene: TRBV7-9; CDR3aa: ASSPRGSGAGDEQY
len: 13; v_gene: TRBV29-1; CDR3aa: SVARDRSGANVLT
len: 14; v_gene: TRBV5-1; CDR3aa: ASSLAWDSSGNTIY
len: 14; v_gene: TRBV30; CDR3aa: AWSVLSSGSSYEQY
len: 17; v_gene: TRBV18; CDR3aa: ASSPPPAGGPRDVNEQF
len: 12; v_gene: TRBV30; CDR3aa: AWSHQGEDEKLF
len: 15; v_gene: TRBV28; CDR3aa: ASSLSMTGTSTDTQY
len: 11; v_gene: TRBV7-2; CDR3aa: ATLRGANTEAF
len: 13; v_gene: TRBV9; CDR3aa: ASSVGTGGSYEQY
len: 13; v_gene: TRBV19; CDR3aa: ASSTSGTFTGELF
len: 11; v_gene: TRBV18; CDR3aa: ASSLAEYNEQF
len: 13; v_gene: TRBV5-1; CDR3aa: ASSVGQGGTDTQY
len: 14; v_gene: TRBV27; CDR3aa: ASSHGQGPPNQPQH
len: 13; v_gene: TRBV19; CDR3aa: ASKQVAGVADTQY
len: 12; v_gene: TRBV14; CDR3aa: ASSQPRGNEKLF
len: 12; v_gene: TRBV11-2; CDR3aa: ASSLTGRNTEAF
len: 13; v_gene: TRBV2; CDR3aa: ASSELLAGVGEQY
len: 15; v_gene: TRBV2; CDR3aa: ASSDPASGRSYNEQF
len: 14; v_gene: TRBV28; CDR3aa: ASSSYTTAFNEKLF
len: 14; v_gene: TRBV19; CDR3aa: ASSRGLAGGADTQY
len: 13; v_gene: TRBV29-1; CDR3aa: SVSIPLKNLYEQY
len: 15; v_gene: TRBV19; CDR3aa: ASRAPGQGASTGELF
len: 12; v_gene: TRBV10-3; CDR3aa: AISEGQGGYEQY
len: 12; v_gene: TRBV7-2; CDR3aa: ASSSYPRGETQY
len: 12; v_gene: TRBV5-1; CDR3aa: ASSVSTGLGEQY
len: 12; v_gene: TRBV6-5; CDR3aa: ASSYAGVTETQY
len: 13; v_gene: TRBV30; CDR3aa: AWSPGGDSYNEQF
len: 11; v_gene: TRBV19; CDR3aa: ASSRQGANEQF
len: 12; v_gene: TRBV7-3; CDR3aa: ASSPVLASNEQF
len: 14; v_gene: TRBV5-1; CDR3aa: ASSLPGTGTPETQY
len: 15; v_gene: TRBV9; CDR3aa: ASSPPSGYGERDTQY